These 20 T cell receptor beta chains originate from one sample sequenced in a study of control samples from healthy donors and cancer patients. Profiled with immunoSEQ multiplex PCR; TCRdb holds only in-frame clones, not every one. This table has over 150,000 clones, roughly 94% appearing once. Sequences were obtained from PBMCs. The receptors stem from a man aged 55 to 70 with colorectal cancer.

This clone was detected only once. The chain couples TRBV7-6 to TRBJ2-3; 10 bases line up with TRBD1. Unmatched junction bases numbered 10, after V lost 5 bases and J lost 5 bases. CDR1 and CDR2 from the germline V gene are SGHVS and FNYEAQ. This CDR3 spans 16 amino acids. CDR3 DNA: TGTGCCAGCAGCGCGGGACAGGGGCTCGGGAGAGATACGCAGTATTTT. Its translation is CASSAGQGLGRDTQYF.

The chain carries TRBV6-6 and TRBJ2-3; perhaps TRBD2 as D (6 bases). Germline assignment: CDR1 MNHNY and CDR2 SVGAGI (reference sequence). This CDR3 comprises 13 residues. Trimming took 6 bases from V and 6 from J, leaving 13 bases between them. For the CDR3, the DNA is TGTGCCAGCAGACTTAGCGGTGGGGATACGCAGTATTTT. Protein: CASRLSGGDTQYF.

The genes are TRBV4-3 and TRBJ1-4; 7 bases are a match to TRBD1. Germline CDR1 is LGHNA and CDR2 is YSLEER. V trimming: 4 bases; J trimming: 4 bases; junction bases outside the gene matches: 3. This CDR3 contains 14 residues. This CDR3 reads CASSLTGINEKLFF. The CDR3 DNA follows: TGCGCCAGCAGCCTGACAGGGATTAATGAAAAACTGTTTTTT.

The rearrangement uses TRBV2 and TRBJ1-5; unclear D gene. CDR3 length equals 13 residues. Trimming pared 6 bases from V and 5 bases from J, leaving 11 bases between. Germline values: CDR1 SNHLY, CDR2 FYNNEI. CDR3 sequence: CASSREKDQPQHF. DNA for the CDR3: TGTGCCAGCAGCCGGGAAAAGGATCAGCCCCAGCATTTT.

The count of this clone is one. This sequence joins TRBV7-2 and TRBJ1-1; TRBD1 is a possible D gene (5 bases). Germline CDR1 reads SGHTA; CDR2 reads FQGNSA. The CDR3 loop spans 13 amino acids. Trimming took off 6 bases at V and 5 bases at J, with 13 bases between the two ends. This CDR3 is CASRHGTETEAFF. The CDR3 DNA is TGTGCCAGCAGGCACGGGACGGAAACTGAAGCTTTCTTT.

V is TRBV29-1 and J is TRBJ1-1; 7 nucleotides match TRBD1. The CDR3 runs to 14 residues. Germline V gene sequence: CDR1 SQVTM, CDR2 ANQGSEA. Trimming at V came to 1 base and at J to 5 bases, leaving 7 bases not matched to a gene. The CDR3 region has the DNA TGCAGCGTTGAAGTTGTAGGGGGCAGGACTGAAGCTTTCTTT. It specifies CSVEVVGGRTEAFF.

The CDR3 sequence is CASSQAQGRYDEQYF. CDR3 nucleotides: TGTGCCAGCAGCCAAGCGCAGGGCAGATACGACGAGCAGTACTTC. V usage is TRBV3-1 (or the pseudogene TRBV3-2) and J usage is TRBJ2-7; D is possibly TRBD1 (5 bases). CDR1 and CDR2 (germline): LGHDT, YNNKEL (reference sequence). The germline V and J ends were trimmed by 1 base and 5 bases, with 15 bases remaining between them. This CDR3 is 15 amino acids long.

This chain links TRBV9 with TRBJ2-4; D might be TRBD1 (5 bases). The CDR3 is 15 residues long. Germline V gene lookup returns CDR1 SGDLS and CDR2 YYNGEE. Trimming shortened V by 4 bases and J by 0 bases, and 11 bases separated the two germline ends. CDR3 sequence reads: CASSPAQGAKNIQYF. The CDR3, as DNA: TGTGCCAGCAGCCCCGCCCAGGGAGCCAAAAACATTCAGTACTTC. The full variable domain, rest sourced from reference TRBV9 and TRBJ2-4, is DSGVTQTPKHLITATGQRVTLRCSPRSGDLSVYWYQQSLDQGLQFLIQYYNGEERAKGNILERFSAQQFPDLHSELNLSSLELGDSALYFCASSPAQGAKNIQYFGAGTRLSVL.

This clone has just one count. The chain has TRBV6-5 and TRBJ1-1; 7 bases fit TRBD1. CDR1 and CDR2 from the germline V gene are MNHEY and SVGAGI. V lost 0 bases to trimming and J lost 1 base; unmatched junction nucleotides: 2. The CDR3 consists of 15 residues. CDR3 amino acids: CASSYSTGPNTEAFF. The DNA for the CDR3 is TGTGCCAGCAGTTACTCGACAGGGCCGAACACTGAAGCTTTCTTT.

This sequence joins TRBV29-1 and TRBJ2-7; 8 bases are a match to TRBD2. The CDR3 covers 15 residues. Trimming took 2 bases from V and 0 from J; bases not matched to a gene: 6. CDR1 is SQVTM, CDR2 ANQGSEA, per germline. The CDR3: CSVEPESGSSYEQYF. CDR3 coding DNA: TGCAGCGTTGAACCCGAAAGCGGGAGCTCCTACGAGCAGTACTTC.

The CDR3 here is CASSPSGAGEIYGYTF. As DNA, the CDR3 is TGTGCCAGCAGCCCCTCCGGGGCAGGGGAGATTTATGGCTACACCTTC. This chain joins TRBV7-2 and TRBJ1-2; D might be TRBD1 (6 bases). The V and J ends lost 5 bases and 5 bases respectively, with 21 bases between them. The CDR3 covers 16 residues. Germline V gene lookup returns CDR1 SGHTA and CDR2 FQGNSA.

Here the CDR3 reads CSARGQETQYF. In DNA form, the CDR3 reads TGCAGTGCACGGGGCCAAGAGACCCAGTACTTC. This chain joins TRBV20-1 and TRBJ2-5; TRBD2 is a possible D gene (5 bases). The V gene's germline CDR1 is DFQATT and CDR2 SNEGSKA (reference sequence). The CDR3 extends over 11 amino acids. The germline V and J ends were trimmed by 6 bases and 1 base, with 6 bases remaining between them.

V gene TRBV24-1 combines with J gene TRBJ2-3; D ambiguous. The CDR3 is 15 residues long. From germline, CDR1 is KGHDR and CDR2 SFDVKD. The germline V and J ends were trimmed by 4 bases and 2 bases, with 12 bases remaining between them. CDR3 sequence reads: CATSDARSLTDTQYF. The CDR3 nucleotides are TGTGCCACCAGTGACGCTAGATCCCTCACAGATACGCAGTATTTT.

This chain connects TRBV1 to TRBJ1-3. TRBV1 is flagged as a pseudogene. The CDR3 has 20 amino acids. CDR3: CTSSHDLGVRHPSHRNTIYF. In DNA, the CDR3 is TGCACCAGCAGCCACGACCTGGGGGTCCGTCACCCGTCACATAGAAACACCATATATTTT.

The chain carries TRBV6-2 or TRBV6-3 and TRBJ2-7; D is perhaps TRBD2 (5 bases). V lost 4 bases and J 2 bases, leaving 15 bases between the germline ends. The germline V gene encodes CDR1 MNHEY and CDR2 SVGEGT. The CDR3 is made up of 15 amino acids. CDR3 DNA sequence: TGTGCCAGCAGTTTGGACTCCTTCCCTACCTACGAGCAGTACTTC. Its translation: CASSLDSFPTYEQYF.

The rearrangement joins TRBV2 to TRBJ2-3, with 11 bases aligning to TRBD2. CDR1 and CDR2 (germline): SNHLY, FYNNEI. This CDR3 comprises 16 residues. V shed 5 bases and J 2 bases; nucleotides not matched to a gene: 6. The CDR3 nucleotides read TGTGCCAGCAGTTTCACTAGCGGGGGAGCCACAGATACGCAGTATTTT. Translation: CASSFTSGGATDTQYF.

The chain recombines TRBV5-1 with TRBJ2-2; D possibly corresponds to TRBD1 (5 bases). CDR1 is SGHRS, CDR2 YFSETQ, per germline. The CDR3 has 14 amino acids. V was pared by 4 bases and J by 8 bases, with 15 bases between. CDR3 DNA sequence: TGCGCCAGCAGCCCCCCGAGACAGTTAGGGGAGCTGTTTTTT. This sequence encodes CASSPPRQLGELFF. Full variable domain (rest looked up from reference TRBV5-1 and TRBJ2-2): KAGVTQTPRYLIKTRGQQVTLSCSPISGHRSVSWYQQTPGQGLQFLFEYFSETQRNKGNFPGRFSGRQFSNSRSEMNVSTLELGDSALYLCASSPPRQLGELFFGEGSRLTVL.

This clone was detected only once. The chain has TRBV2 and TRBJ2-1, with 11 bases that match TRBD1. V lost 6 bases to trimming and J lost 4 bases; unmatched junction nucleotides: 5. CDR1 SNHLY and CDR2 FYNNEI come from the germline V gene. This CDR3 spans 15 amino acids. Here the CDR3 reads CASSPGTGGYNEQFF. Here the CDR3 DNA reads TGTGCCAGCAGCCCCGGGACAGGGGGTTACAATGAGCAGTTCTTC.

The chain has TRBV2 and TRBJ1-1, with a possible D match to TRBD1 (5 bases). The germline V gene encodes CDR1 SNHLY and CDR2 FYNNEI. This CDR3 is built from 14 residues. Trimming removed 6 bases from V and 6 bases from J, with 17 bases in between. The CDR3 bases are TGTGCCAGCAGCGCTTCGGGACCCCGCCCTGAAGCTTTCTTT. Amino acids: CASSASGPRPEAFF.

V usage is TRBV19 and J usage is TRBJ2-6; D unclear. This CDR3 is 15 amino acids long. The germline V gene encodes CDR1 LNHDA and CDR2 SQIVND (reference sequence). Trimming stripped 0 bases from V and 4 bases from J, with 7 bases between. Here the CDR3 reads CASSIEGSGANVLTF. The CDR3 DNA follows: TGTGCCAGTAGTATAGAGGGGTCCGGGGCCAACGTCCTGACTTTC.